The rows below give T cell receptor beta chains drawn from one sample of a study of T cell responses to AZD1222 COVID-19 vaccine. Profiling relied on immunoSEQ multiplex PCR, and the TCRdb table lists in-frame clones only, not all of them. Of fewer than 200,000 clones detected, 85% to 90% appear once; the ten largest clones hold under 7.5%. Sample: peripheral blood, taken on day 0 of AZD1222 vaccination. All receptors come from an adult in good health. The CDR3 runs from the conserved cysteine through the conserved F or W. A D gene is named only where the DNA matches it firmly. Not all rows give a size; the values are once, few, many and, for expanded clones, a class.

j_gene	d_gene	v_gene	abundance	len	CDR3nt	CDR3aa
TRBJ2-1	TRBD2	TRBV7-2	.	16	TGTGCCAGCAGCTCTCGGACTAGCGGGAGGACGGCTGAGCAGTTCTTC	CASSSRTSGRTAEQFF
TRBJ1-2	TRBD1	TRBV6-1	.	17	TGTGCCAGCAGTGAACGGCAGGGGGCACGGGCTAACTATGGCTACACCTTC	CASSERQGARANYGYTF
TRBJ2-2	.	TRBV27	.	16	TGTGCCAGCAGTTTCGTGGCAGGGGAAGGTACCGGGGAGCTGTTTTTT	CASSFVAGEGTGELFF
TRBJ2-7	.	TRBV11-2	.	14	TGTGCCAGCAGCGGAGGGACGTCTACCTACGAGCAGTACTTC	CASSGGTSTYEQYF
TRBJ1-1	.	TRBV7-2	.	12	TGTGCCAGCAGCCCAACGGGCGTTGGGGCTTTCTTT	CASSPTGVGAFF
TRBJ2-7	TRBD1	TRBV6-6	.	15	TGTGCCAGCAGCGACGGACAGGGGCCCACCTACGAGCAGTACTTC	CASSDGQGPTYEQYF
TRBJ2-3	TRBD2	TRBV3-1/TRBV3-2	.	18	TGTGCCAGCAGCCCGGGGGGACTAGCGGGGGGAAGCACAGATACGCAGTATTTT	CASSPGGLAGGSTDTQYF
TRBJ1-6	.	TRBV27	.	14	TGTGCCAGCGGGCGACAGGCGCAAGGGTCACCCCTCCACTTT	CASGRQAQGSPLHF
TRBJ2-5	.	TRBV4-2	.	15	TGTGCCAGCAGCCCTCGCGGTATGGATCAAGAGACCCAGTACTTC	CASSPRGMDQETQYF
TRBJ2-2	.	TRBV6-5	.	15	TGTGCCAGCAGTTACTCGGCGCCTAACACCGGGGAGCTGTTTTTT	CASSYSAPNTGELFF
TRBJ1-5	TRBD1	TRBV28	.	18	TGTGCCAGCAGTTCCCTGGGACAGGGAGGGATTAGGGATCAGCCCCAGCATTTT	CASSSLGQGGIRDQPQHF
TRBJ1-2	.	TRBV6-5	.	16	TGTGCCAGCAGTTACTCCCACCTTCGAGGCGTCTATGGCTACACCTTC	CASSYSHLRGVYGYTF
TRBJ1-2	TRBD1	TRBV27	.	17	TGTGCCAGCAGTTACCTCTCCGGGACAGATGATAACTATGGCTACACCTTC	CASSYLSGTDDNYGYTF
TRBJ2-5	.	TRBV7-9	.	13	TGTGCCAGCAGCTTTAGTGAACGAGAGACCCAGTACTTC	CASSFSERETQYF
TRBJ1-2	TRBD1	TRBV6-5	.	15	TGTGCCAGCAGGGCCGGGGACAGGGCGACCTATGGCTACACCTTC	CASRAGDRATYGYTF
TRBJ2-7	.	TRBV24-1	.	14	TGTGCCACCAGTGACCAAGCGACAGGCTACGAGCAGTACTTC	CATSDQATGYEQYF
TRBJ2-7	.	TRBV30	.	11	TGTGCCTCTGGAGGTACCTACGAGCAGTACTTC	CASGGTYEQYF
TRBJ2-5	TRBD2	TRBV7-2	.	12	TGTGCCAGTACTAGCGAGAAAGAGACCCAGTACTTC	CASTSEKETQYF
TRBJ1-4	TRBD1	TRBV4-2	.	15	TGTGCCAGCAGCCGACCGGGACAGACTAATGAAAAACTGTTTTTT	CASSRPGQTNEKLFF
TRBJ1-2	.	TRBV9	.	15	TGTGCCAGCAGCCCCCGGCTTACAGGCCAGTATGGCTACACCTTC	CASSPRLTGQYGYTF
TRBJ1-5	.	TRBV11-2	.	14	TGTGCCAGCAGCGATGGTGGGCAAGGGCAGCCCCAGCATTTT	CASSDGGQGQPQHF
TRBJ2-7	.	TRBV15	.	12	TGTGCCACCAGTGGAATAGACTACGAGCAGTACTTC	CATSGIDYEQYF
TRBJ2-1	.	TRBV9	.	14	TGTGCCAGCAGCGTAGGCGGGTCCTACAATGAGCAGTTCTTC	CASSVGGSYNEQFF
TRBJ1-1	.	TRBV7-3	.	13	TGTGCCAGCAGCTTCCGGGACAACACTGAAGCTTTCTTT	CASSFRDNTEAFF
TRBJ2-7	TRBD2	TRBV6-1	.	18	TGTGCCAGCAGTGAATACCTCGGTCCACTAGCGGGAGGGTACGAGCAGTACTTC	CASSEYLGPLAGGYEQYF
TRBJ2-2	.	TRBV7-2	.	16	TGTGCCAGCAGCTCCGCCTGGGCCCAGAGGGGCGGGGAGCTGTTTTTT	CASSSAWAQRGGELFF
TRBJ2-2	.	TRBV5-4	.	14	TGTGCCAGCAGCTTGGGGGGAAACACCGGGGAGCTGTTTTTT	CASSLGGNTGELFF
TRBJ2-7	TRBD1	TRBV6-2/TRBV6-3	.	14	TGTGCCAGCAGTTCGCCGGGACAGGGCTCAGAGCAGTACTTC	CASSSPGQGSEQYF
TRBJ2-2	TRBD1	TRBV5-1	.	17	TGCGCCAGCAGCCCGGGGCGACGACAGGGGGCAGACGGGGAGCTGTTTTTT	CASSPGRRQGADGELFF
TRBJ1-1	.	TRBV4-3	.	17	TGCGCCAGCAGCCAAGCCTTTCTGTGGGCCGCGAACACTGAAGCTTTCTTT	CASSQAFLWAANTEAFF
TRBJ2-3	.	TRBV28	.	15	TGTGCCAGCAGTGGCGAGGGGGGAAGCACAGATACGCAGTATTTT	CASSGEGGSTDTQYF
TRBJ1-5	TRBD1	TRBV6-5	few	13	TGTGCCAGCAGCTCGACAGGGTATGGGCCCCAGCATTTT	CASSSTGYGPQHF
TRBJ2-3	.	TRBV6-2/TRBV6-3	.	17	TGTGCCAGCAGTTACTCGAGAGGGACCACTAGCACAGATACGCAGTATTTT	CASSYSRGTTSTDTQYF
TRBJ2-1	.	TRBV18	.	13	TGTGCCAGCTCACGCGACCACGGCGATGAGCAGTTCTTC	CASSRDHGDEQFF
TRBJ2-1	TRBD1	TRBV19	.	16	TGTGCCAGTAAAACTTGGGCGGGGACAGGGTACAATGAGCAGTTCTTC	CASKTWAGTGYNEQFF
TRBJ1-2	.	TRBV28	.	12	TGTGCCAGCGTCGGGACCGATTCCCGCTACACCTTC	CASVGTDSRYTF
TRBJ1-5	.	TRBV27	.	15	TGTGCCAGCAGTTTAATTGGTTTGGGCAATCAGCCCCAGCATTTT	CASSLIGLGNQPQHF
TRBJ2-1	TRBD2	TRBV7-2	.	15	TGTGCCAGCAGCCCCATCGGGAGGGGCGGCGGGGAGCAGTTCTTC	CASSPIGRGGGEQFF
TRBJ1-2	.	TRBV19	.	12	TGTGCCAGTAGTGTCGGGACGTTGAGCTACACCTTC	CASSVGTLSYTF
TRBJ1-6	TRBD1	TRBV2	once	15	TGTGCCAGCACCGCGCAACGACAGGGGAATTCACCCCTCCACTTT	CASTAQRQGNSPLHF
TRBJ1-3	TRBD1	TRBV25-1	.	14	TGTGCCAGCAGTGCCTCAGGGGGAGGAAACACCATATATTTT	CASSASGGGNTIYF
TRBJ1-2	TRBD1	TRBV25-1	few	18	TGTGCCAGCAGTGAATCTCCATATAGACAGGGCGGTGGCTATGGCTACACCTTC	CASSESPYRQGGGYGYTF
TRBJ1-6	.	TRBV5-6	.	14	TGTGCCAGCAGCTCTGTCTCCTATAATTCACCCCTCCACTTT	CASSSVSYNSPLHF
TRBJ2-3	TRBD2	TRBV14	.	17	TGTGCCAGCAGCCAAGCTCCGACTAGCCGGGGTACAGATACGCAGTATTTT	CASSQAPTSRGTDTQYF